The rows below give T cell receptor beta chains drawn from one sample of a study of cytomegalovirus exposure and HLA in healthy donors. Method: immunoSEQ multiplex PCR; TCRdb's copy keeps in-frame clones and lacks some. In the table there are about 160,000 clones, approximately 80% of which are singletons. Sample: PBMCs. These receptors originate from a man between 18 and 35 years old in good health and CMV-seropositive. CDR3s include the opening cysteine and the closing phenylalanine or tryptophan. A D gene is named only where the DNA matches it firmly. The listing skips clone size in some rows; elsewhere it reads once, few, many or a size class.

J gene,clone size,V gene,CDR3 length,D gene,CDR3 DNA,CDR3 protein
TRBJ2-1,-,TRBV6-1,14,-,TGTGCCAGCAGTGAAACGGGGATATACAATGAGCAGTTCTTC,CASSETGIYNEQFF
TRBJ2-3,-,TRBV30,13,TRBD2,TGTGCCTGGAGCTGGGGGGGAACAGATACGCAGTATTTT,CAWSWGGTDTQYF
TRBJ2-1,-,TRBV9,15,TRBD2,TGTGCCAGCAGCGCCTCTACTAGCGGGGGCAATGAGCAGTTCTTC,CASSASTSGGNEQFF
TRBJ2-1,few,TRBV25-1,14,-,TGTGCCAGCAGTTTAGGGCGGGCGGTCAATGAGCAGTTCTTC,CASSLGRAVNEQFF
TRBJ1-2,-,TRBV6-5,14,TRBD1,TGTGCCAGCAGGAAGCGGGACAGGGAAGGTGGCTACACCTTC,CASRKRDREGGYTF
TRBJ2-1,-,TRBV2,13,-,TGTGCCAGCAGTGATTATCTATACAATGAGCAGTTCTTC,CASSDYLYNEQFF
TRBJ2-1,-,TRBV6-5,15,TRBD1,TGTGCCAGCAGTTCGCGGACAGGGTTCTCTTCCGAGCAGTTCTTC,CASSSRTGFSSEQFF
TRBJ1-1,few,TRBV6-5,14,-,TGTGCCAGCAACCCCCCAGGGTTGGAGGGTGAAGCTTTCTTT,CASNPPGLEGEAFF
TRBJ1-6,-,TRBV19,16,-,TGTGCCAGTGCCTTGACGGGTAGCTCCTATAATTCACCCCTCCACTTT,CASALTGSSYNSPLHF
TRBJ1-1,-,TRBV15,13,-,TGTGCCACCAGCAGTGAACAGAACACTGAAGCTTTCTTT,CATSSEQNTEAFF
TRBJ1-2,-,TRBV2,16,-,TGTGCCAGCACAAGCGGCCCCGGAGTCAATAACTATGGCTACACCTTC,CASTSGPGVNNYGYTF
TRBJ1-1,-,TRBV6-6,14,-,TGTGCCAGCAGGACCGGGACACCAGACACTGAAGCTTTCTTT,CASRTGTPDTEAFF
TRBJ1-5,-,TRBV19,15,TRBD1,TGTGCCAGTACGGACAGGGCATATAGCAATCAGCCCCAGCATTTT,CASTDRAYSNQPQHF
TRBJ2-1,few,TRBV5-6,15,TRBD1,TGTGCCAGCAGCTACGACAGGGAAACCTACAATGAGCAGTTCTTC,CASSYDRETYNEQFF
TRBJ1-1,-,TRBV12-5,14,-,TGTGCTAGTGGTTTGGACAGGGTGGACACTGAAGCTTTCTTT,CASGLDRVDTEAFF
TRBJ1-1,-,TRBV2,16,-,TGTGCCAGCAGTGAAGCGCGCTCCACCAGGGGCACTGAAGCTTTCTTT,CASSEARSTRGTEAFF
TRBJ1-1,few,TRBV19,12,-,TGTGCCAGTAGTATGCAGGGAGGAAGAGCTTTCTTT,CASSMQGGRAFF